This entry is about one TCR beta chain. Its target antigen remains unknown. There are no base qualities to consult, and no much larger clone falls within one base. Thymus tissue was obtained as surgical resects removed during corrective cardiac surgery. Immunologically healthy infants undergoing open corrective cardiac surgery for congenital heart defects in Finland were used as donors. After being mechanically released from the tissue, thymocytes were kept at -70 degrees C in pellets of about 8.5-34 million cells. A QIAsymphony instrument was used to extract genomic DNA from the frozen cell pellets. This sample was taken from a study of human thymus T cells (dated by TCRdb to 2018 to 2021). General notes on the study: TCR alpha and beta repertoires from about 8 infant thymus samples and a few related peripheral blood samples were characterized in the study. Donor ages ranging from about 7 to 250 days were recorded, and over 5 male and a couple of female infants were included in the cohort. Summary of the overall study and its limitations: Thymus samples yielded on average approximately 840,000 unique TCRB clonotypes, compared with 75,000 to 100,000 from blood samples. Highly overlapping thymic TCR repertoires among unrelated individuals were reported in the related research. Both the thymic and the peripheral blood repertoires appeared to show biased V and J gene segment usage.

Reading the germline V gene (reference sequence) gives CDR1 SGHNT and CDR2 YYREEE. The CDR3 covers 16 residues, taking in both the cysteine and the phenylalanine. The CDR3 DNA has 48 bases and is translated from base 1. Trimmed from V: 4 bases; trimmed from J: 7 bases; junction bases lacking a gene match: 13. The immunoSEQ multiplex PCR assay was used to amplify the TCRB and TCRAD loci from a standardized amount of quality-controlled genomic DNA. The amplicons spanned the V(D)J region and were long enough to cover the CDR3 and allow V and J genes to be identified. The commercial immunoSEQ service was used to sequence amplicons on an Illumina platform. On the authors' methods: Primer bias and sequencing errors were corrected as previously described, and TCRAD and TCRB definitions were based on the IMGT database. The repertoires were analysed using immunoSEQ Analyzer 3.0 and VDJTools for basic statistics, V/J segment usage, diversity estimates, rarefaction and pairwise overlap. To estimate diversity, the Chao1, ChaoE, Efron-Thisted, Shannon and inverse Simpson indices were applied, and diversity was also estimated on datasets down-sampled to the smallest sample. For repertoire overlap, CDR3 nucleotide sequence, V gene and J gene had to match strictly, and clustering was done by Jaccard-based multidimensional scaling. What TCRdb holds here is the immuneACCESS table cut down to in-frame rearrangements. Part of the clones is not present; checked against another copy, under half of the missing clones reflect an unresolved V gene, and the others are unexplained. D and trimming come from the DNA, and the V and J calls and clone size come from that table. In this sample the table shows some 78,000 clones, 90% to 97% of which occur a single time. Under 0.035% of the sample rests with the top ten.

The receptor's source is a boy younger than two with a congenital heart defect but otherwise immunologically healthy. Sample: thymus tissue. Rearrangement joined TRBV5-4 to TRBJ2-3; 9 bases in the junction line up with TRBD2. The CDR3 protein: CASSPGGSGSSYTQYF. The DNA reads TGTGCCAGCAGCCCGGGGGGTAGCGGGAGCTCATATACGCAGTATTTT.